The source of this TCR beta chain is a study of regulatory T cells in long-lasting Graves disease (dated by TCRdb to about 2021). Broadly, across the study: Persistent Graves' disease was defined as antithyroid drug treatment for over 5 years with persistently positive TSH receptor autoantibodies. This study used TCR sequencing and RNA sequencing of peripheral blood to compare persistent Graves' disease patients against newly diagnosed Graves' disease patients. The study took place in China and was registered as a clinical trial. TCR sequencing covered approximately 13 persistent and around 20 newly diagnosed Graves' disease patients, 33 samples in total. Antithyroid drugs had been taken for about 10.3 years on average by persistent Graves' disease patients in the clinical cohort.

Of note for this clonotype: The target of this receptor is not known. There are no base qualities to consult, and no much larger clone falls within one base.

The library was produced with multiplex PCR. The sequencer listed for this sample is Illumina HiSeq 4000. CDR3 regions were amplified by Arm-PCR with iRepertoire HTBI primers to construct TCR beta libraries. PCR products were gel purified before sequencing. The authors' pipeline ran thus. Across samples, 60 to 75 TRBV and over 11 TRBJ segments were identified and used for gene usage analysis of CDR3 amino acid clonotypes. Filtered high-quality paired reads were merged into contigs using COPE and FqMerger. BLAST was used to align contigs to the IMGT TRBV, TRBD and TRBJ reference genes, and CDR3 was defined following IMGT. Any clonotype with a frequency above 0.1% was classified as a highly expanded clone. Repertoire diversity was measured by Shannon entropy, and V-J evenness by the Gini coefficient. A clonotype found in more than one individual was treated as public. TCRdb ran its own pipeline on the public reads, namely fastp trimming at Q25 and MiXCR clone calling, and kept in-frame beta chains. Each CDR3 protein appears once, grouped with its most common genes and DNA. What appears here as the V and J calls and clone size reflects TCRdb's work, not the paper's. This sample lists around 450,000 distinct CDR3 sequences; roughly a fifth were detected once. In total, the top ten clones hold 7% to 9% of the sample.

On the study overall, not on this receptor specifically: As a limitation, the authors acknowledged that the small sample size may reduce accuracy. TRBV28, TRBJ1-2 and TRBJ2-5 were preferentially used in persistent disease, while TRBV20-1 and TRBJ2-1 were favored in newly diagnosed disease. A larger number of public clonotypes was shared among persistent patients (around 2,500) than among newly diagnosed patients (around 970). Sequencing and analysis were limited to the TCR beta chain. Lower TCR Shannon entropy and fewer highly expanded clones were observed in persistent Graves' disease patients than in newly diagnosed patients, which suggested clonal expansion. The study examined only peripheral blood because the primary lesion, thyroid tissue, could not be accessed.

CDR1 MNHEY and CDR2 SMNVEV are derived from the germline V gene (reference sequence). V has 3 bases trimmed and J has 7 bases trimmed; junction bases matching no gene number 12. Its CDR3 holds 17 amino acids, cysteine through phenylalanine. Only the CDR3 region is kept as DNA, spanning 51 bases read in frame from base 1. Taken with the paper, the label for time point translates to: persistent/refractory GD, antithyroid drugs over 5 years with positive TRAb. For both TCR sequencing and RNA sequencing, RNA was extracted from PBMCs in TRIzol. Graves' disease was diagnosed according to American Thyroid Association guidelines. The patients came from an endocrinology department in Xi'an, China. Each patient gave 9 to 10 milliliters of peripheral blood, collected in an EDTA anticoagulant tube. Ficoll Paque Plus density gradient separation was used to isolate PBMCs, and no further T cell sorting was done. An Agilent 2100 Bioanalyzer and agarose gel were used to check RNA quality, and a NanoDrop 2000 was used to measure RNA concentration.

The sample was peripheral blood mononuclear cells (PBMCs), taken when the disease was refractory, from a patient treated with antithyroid drugs. This TCR derives from a female donor with Graves disease. The rearrangement joined TRBV27 to TRBJ2-1, and 10 junction bases match TRBD1. The CDR3 amino acid sequence is: CASSLTLGTGVRNEQFF. The nucleotides read TGTGCCAGCAGTTTGACCCTCGGGACAGGGGTTCGTAATGAGCAGTTCTTC.